This T cell receptor beta chain was found in a study of blood T cell repertoires in COVID-19. About the study: The analysed material was cDNA or gDNA that came from T cells, B-cell-depleted T cells, or PBMCs.

Original methodology: Researchers report that nucleated cell counts were estimated from reference gene primer amplification. Assay used: immunoSEQ multiplex PCR; TCRdb lists only in-frame clones, some missing. That table gives V, J and clone size, and the DNA gave D and trimming. Here the sample spans a few hundred thousand clones, around 89% being singletons. CDR1 is MDHEN, CDR2 SYDVKM, per germline. The CDR3 totals 14 residues. V gave up 4 bases and J gave up 6 bases, with 14 bases separating them. The rearrangement joins TRBV28 to TRBJ2-3; D may be TRBD1 (6 bases). The clonotype comes from a middle-aged woman who had recovered from COVID-19. The sample taken for sequencing was peripheral blood. The CDR3 DNA follows: TGTGCCAGCAGTTCAGGGGAGTCGGGGGATACGCAGTATTTT. Protein: CASSSGESGDTQYF.